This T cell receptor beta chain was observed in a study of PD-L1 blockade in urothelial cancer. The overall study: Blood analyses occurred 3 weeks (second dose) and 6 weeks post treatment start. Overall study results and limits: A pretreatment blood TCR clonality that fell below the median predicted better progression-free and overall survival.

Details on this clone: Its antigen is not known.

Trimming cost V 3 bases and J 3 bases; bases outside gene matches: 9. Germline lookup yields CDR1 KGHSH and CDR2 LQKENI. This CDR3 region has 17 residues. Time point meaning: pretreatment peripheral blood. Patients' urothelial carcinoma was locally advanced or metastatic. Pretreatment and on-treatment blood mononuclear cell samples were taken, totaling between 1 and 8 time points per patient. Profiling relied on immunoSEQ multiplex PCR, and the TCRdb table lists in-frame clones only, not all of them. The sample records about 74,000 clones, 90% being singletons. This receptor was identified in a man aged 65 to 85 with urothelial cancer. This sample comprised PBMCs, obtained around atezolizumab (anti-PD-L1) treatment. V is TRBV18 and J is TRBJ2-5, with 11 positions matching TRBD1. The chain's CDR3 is CASSPLPGQGAEETQYF. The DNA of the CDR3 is TGTGCCAGCTCACCGCTTCCCGGACAGGGGGCGGAAGAGACCCAGTACTTC.